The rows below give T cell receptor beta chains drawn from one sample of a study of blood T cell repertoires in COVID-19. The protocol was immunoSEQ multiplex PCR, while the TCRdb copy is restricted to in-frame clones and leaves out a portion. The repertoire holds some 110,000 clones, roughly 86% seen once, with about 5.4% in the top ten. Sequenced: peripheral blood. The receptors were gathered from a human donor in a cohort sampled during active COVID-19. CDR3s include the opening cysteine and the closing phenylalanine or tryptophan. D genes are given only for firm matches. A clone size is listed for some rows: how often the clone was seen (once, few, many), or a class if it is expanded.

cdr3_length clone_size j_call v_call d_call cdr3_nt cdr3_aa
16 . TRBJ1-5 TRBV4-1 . TGCGCCAGCAGCCAAGTATGGGGGGATAGCAATCAGCCCCAGCATTTT CASSQVWGDSNQPQHF
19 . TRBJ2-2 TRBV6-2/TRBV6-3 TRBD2 TGTGCCAGCAGCCCTCTCGGGACTAGCGGGAGGGCCTATACCGGGGAGCTGTTTTTT CASSPLGTSGRAYTGELFF
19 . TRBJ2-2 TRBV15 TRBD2 TGTGCCACCAGCAGAGATATCCCGGCTAGCGGGAGGGGAGGCGGGGAGCTGTTTTTT CATSRDIPASGRGGGELFF
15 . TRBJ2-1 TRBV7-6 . TGTGCCAGCAGCTTAGAAGGGTTTGGCGGGAATGAGCAGTTCTTC CASSLEGFGGNEQFF
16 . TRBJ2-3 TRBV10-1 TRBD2 TGCGCCACGAAATTGTCCAGCGGGATTCATACAGATACGCAGTATTTT CATKLSSGIHTDTQYF
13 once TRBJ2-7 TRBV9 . TGTGCCAGCAGCGCTTCGAGCTCCTACGAGCAGTACTTC CASSASSSYEQYF
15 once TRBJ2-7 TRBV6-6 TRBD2 TGTGCCAGCAGTTCCTTTAGCGGGAGTTCCTACGAGCAGTACTTC CASSSFSGSSYEQYF
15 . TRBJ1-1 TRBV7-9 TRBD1 TGTGCCAGCGGACAACAGGGGGTAAAGGACACTGAAGCTTTCTTT CASGQQGVKDTEAFF
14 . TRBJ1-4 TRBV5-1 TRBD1 TGCGCCAGCAGCTTAGGGACAGTGGGTGAAAAACTGTTTTTT CASSLGTVGEKLFF
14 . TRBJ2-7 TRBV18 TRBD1 TGTGCCAGCTCACAGGACAGGGGGCGTTACGAGCAGTACTTC CASSQDRGRYEQYF
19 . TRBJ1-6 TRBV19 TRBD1 TGTGCCAGTAGTATACCCCGTCGGGGGACAGGGACCTTTAATTCACCCCTCCACTTT CASSIPRRGTGTFNSPLHF
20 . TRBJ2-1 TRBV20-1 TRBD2 TGCAGTGCTAGTACCTCCCGTCGAGCGGGAGGCGTCAGCGGCTACAATGAGCAGTTCTTC CSASTSRRAGGVSGYNEQFF
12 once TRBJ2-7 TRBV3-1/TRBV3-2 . TGTGCCAGCAGCCAAGTCGAGAACGAGCAGTACTTC CASSQVENEQYF
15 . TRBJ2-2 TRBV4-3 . TGCGCCAGCAGCCCTCAGACAGGTTCAACCGGGGAGCTGTTTTTT CASSPQTGSTGELFF
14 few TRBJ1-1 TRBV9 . TGTGCCAGCAGCGTACGGACAGAGAACACTGAAGCTTTCTTT CASSVRTENTEAFF
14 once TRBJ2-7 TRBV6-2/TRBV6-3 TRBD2 TGTGCCAGCAGTTACGGGACTAGCGGCTACGAGCAGTACTTC CASSYGTSGYEQYF
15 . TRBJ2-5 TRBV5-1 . TGCGCCAGCAGCTTGGCCGAGGAAGGACAAGAGACCCAGTACTTC CASSLAEEGQETQYF
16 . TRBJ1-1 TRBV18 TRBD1 TGTGCCAGCTCATCAGGACAGGGGGCCATGAACACTGAAGCTTTCTTT CASSSGQGAMNTEAFF
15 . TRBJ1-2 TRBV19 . TGTGCCAGTAGCCCAAGCGGGCAGGTCGAATATGGCTACACCTTC CASSPSGQVEYGYTF
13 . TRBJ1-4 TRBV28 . TGTGCCAGCAGTTTTCATGGGGGCGAAAAACTGTTTTTT CASSFHGGEKLFF
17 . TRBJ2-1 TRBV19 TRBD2 TGTGCCAGTAGCGACGGACTAGCGGGGACCAAATACAATGAGCAGTTCTTC CASSDGLAGTKYNEQFF
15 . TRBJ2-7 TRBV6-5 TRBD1 TGTGCCACAAACCGCGGACAGGTACCCTCCTACGAGCAGTACTTC CATNRGQVPSYEQYF
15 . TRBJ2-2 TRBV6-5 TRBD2 TGTGCCAGCAGCCTCACTAGCGGGAGTACCGGGGAGCTGTTTTTT CASSLTSGSTGELFF
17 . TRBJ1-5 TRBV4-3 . TGCGCCAGCAGCCAAGATAGAATGGCAGGGAGGAATCAGCCCCAGCATTTT CASSQDRMAGRNQPQHF
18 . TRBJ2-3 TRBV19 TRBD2 TGTGCCAGTAGTATAGGGACTAGCGGGAGTGGGGCCACAGATACGCAGTATTTT CASSIGTSGSGATDTQYF
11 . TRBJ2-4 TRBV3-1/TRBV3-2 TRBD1 TGTGCCAGCAGGGACAGGTGGATCCAGTACTTC CASRDRWIQYF
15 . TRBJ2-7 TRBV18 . TGTGCCAGCTCACCAAACAGGGGGGGTTCCTACGAGCAGTACTTC CASSPNRGGSYEQYF
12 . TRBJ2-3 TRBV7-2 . TGTGCCAGCAGCCTCTTCACAGATACGCAGTATTTT CASSLFTDTQYF
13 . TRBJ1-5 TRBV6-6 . TGTGCCAGCAGCCCCTCGGGGAATCAGCCCCAGCATTTT CASSPSGNQPQHF
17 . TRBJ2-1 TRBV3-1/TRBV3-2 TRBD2 TGTGCCAGCAGCCAAGTTACGGGACTAGCGACCCACAATGAGCAGTTCTTC CASSQVTGLATHNEQFF
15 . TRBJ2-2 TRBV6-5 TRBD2 TGTGCCAGCAGTTGGACTAGCGGGAGCACCGGGGAGCTGTTTTTT CASSWTSGSTGELFF
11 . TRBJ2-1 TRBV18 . TGTGCCAGCTCACCCCAGGATGAGCAGTTCTTC CASSPQDEQFF
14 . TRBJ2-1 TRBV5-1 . TGCGCCAGCAGCTTGGGGGCGGGAAGCAATGAGCAGTTCTTC CASSLGAGSNEQFF
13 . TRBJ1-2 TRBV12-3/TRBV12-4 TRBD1 TGTGCCAGCACTCACGGACAGGGGGTGGGCTACACCTTC CASTHGQGVGYTF
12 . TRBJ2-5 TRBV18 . TGTGCCAGCTCACCACTCGGGGAGACCCAGTACTTC CASSPLGETQYF
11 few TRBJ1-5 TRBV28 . TGTGCCAGCAGTCCCGGGCCGGACAGACATTTT CASSPGPDRHF
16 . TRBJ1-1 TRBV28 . TGTGCCAGCAGCCTAGCGGGCCTACGCGTGAACACTGAAGCTTTCTTT CASSLAGLRVNTEAFF
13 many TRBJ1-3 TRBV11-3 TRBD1 TGTGCCAGCAGCAGAGACAGGGGTGACACCATATATTTT CASSRDRGDTIYF
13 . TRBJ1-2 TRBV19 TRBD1 TGTGCCAGTAGGCCCGGGACAGGGGAGGGCTACACCTTC CASRPGTGEGYTF
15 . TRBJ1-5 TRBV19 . TGTGCCAGTAGTATGGGCCCAGGATTGTATCAGCCCCAGCATTTT CASSMGPGLYQPQHF
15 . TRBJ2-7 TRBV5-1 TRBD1 TGCGCCAGCAGCCTTGCAGGGGGTGGCCCCTACGAGCAGTACTTC CASSLAGGGPYEQYF